This TCR beta chain was identified during a study of early T cells in non-severe SARS-CoV-2 infection. In the study overall: Sequencing targeted bulk RNA from unsorted whole blood, leaving chains unpaired.

The length of the CDR3 is 15 residues. CDR1 and CDR2 (germline): MNHEY, SVGAGI. V lost 3 bases and J lost 2, with 14 bases in between. Regarding the study as a whole: Matching against VDJdb likely underestimated virus-specific expansions, favoring anti-spike CD8.

Turning to this clonotype: Its antigen is unidentified.

Unique molecular identifiers tagged individual cDNA molecules. TCRdb passed the 5' RACE reads through MiXCR, listing each CDR3 protein once. In the table there are roughly 93,000 distinct CDR3 sequences, about 11% of which are singletons. The chain has TRBV6-5 and TRBJ2-7; D may be TRBD2 (6 bases). The TCR comes from an adult who was a healthcare worker with PCR-confirmed SARS-CoV-2 infection or an uninfected control (not recorded which). Sequencing was performed on whole blood. The DNA of the CDR3 is TGTGCCAGCAGTTATTCGCTTGGACTAACCTACGAGCAGTACTTC. Protein: CASSYSLGLTYEQYF.